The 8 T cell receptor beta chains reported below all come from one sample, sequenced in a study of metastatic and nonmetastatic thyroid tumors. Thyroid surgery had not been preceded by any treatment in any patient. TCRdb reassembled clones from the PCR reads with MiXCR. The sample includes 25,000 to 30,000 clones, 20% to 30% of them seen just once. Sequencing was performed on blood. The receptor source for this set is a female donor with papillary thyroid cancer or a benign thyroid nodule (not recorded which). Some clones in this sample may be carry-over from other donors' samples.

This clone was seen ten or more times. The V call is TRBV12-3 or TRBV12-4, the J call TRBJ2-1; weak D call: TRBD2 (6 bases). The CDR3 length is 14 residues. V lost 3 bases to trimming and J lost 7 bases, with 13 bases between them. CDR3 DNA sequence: TGTGCCAGCAGTTTTGGAGGGAGACGGAATGAGCAGTTCTTC. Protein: CASSFGGRRNEQFF.

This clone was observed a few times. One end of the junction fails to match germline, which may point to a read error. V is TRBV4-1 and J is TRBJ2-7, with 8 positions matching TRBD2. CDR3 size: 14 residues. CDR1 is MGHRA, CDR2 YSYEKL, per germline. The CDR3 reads CPSSQGLAGYEQYF. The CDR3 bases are TGCCCCAGCAGCCAAGGGTTAGCGGGATACGAGCAGTACTTC.

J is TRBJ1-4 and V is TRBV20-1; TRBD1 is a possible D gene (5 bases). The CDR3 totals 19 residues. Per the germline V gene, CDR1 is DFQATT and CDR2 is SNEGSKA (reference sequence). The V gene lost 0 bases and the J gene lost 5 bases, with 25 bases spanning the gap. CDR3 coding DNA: TGCAGTGCTAGAGATTTGGGGATCCAGGGAGGTTTGAGGAATGAAAAACTGTTTTTT. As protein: CSARDLGIQGGLRNEKLFF.

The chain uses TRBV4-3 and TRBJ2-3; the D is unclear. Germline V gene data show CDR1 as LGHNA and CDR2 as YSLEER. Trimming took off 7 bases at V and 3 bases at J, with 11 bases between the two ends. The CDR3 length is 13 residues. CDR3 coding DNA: TGCGCCAGCAACCGAGGCCGTACAGATACGCAGTATTTT. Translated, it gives CASNRGRTDTQYF.

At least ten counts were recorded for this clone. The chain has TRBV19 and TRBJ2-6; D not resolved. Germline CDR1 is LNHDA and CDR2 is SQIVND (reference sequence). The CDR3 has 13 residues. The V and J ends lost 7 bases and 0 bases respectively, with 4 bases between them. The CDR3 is CASKGSGANVLTF. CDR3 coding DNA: TGTGCCAGTAAGGGCTCTGGGGCCAACGTCCTGACTTTC. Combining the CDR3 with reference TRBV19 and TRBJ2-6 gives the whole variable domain DGGITQSPKYLFRKEGQNVTLSCEQNLNHDAMYWYRQDPGQGLRLIYYSQIVNDFQKGDIAEGYSVSREKKESFPLTVTSAQKNPTAFYLCASKGSGANVLTFGAGSRLTVL.

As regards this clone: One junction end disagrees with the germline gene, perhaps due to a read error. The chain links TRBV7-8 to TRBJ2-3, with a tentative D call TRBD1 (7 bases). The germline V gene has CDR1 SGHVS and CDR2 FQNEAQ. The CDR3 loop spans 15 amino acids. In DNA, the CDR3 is TGTGCCATCACTTTCGACGGAGGGGGGACAGATACGCACTATTTT. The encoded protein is CAITFDGGGTDTHYF. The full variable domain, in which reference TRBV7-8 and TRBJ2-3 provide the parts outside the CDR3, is GAGVSQSPRYKVAKRGQDVALRCDPISGHVSLFWYQQALGQGPEFLTYFQNEAQLDKSGLPSDRFFAERPEGSVSTLKIQRTQQEDSAVYLCAITFDGGGTDTHYFGPGTRLTVL.

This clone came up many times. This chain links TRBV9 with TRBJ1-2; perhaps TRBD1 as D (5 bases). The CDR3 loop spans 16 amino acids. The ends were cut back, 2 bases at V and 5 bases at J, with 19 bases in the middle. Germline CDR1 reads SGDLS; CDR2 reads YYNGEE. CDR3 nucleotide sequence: TGTGCCAGCAGCGTCCCGCGGTGGGGCTACGATTATGGCTACACCTTC. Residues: CASSVPRWGYDYGYTF.

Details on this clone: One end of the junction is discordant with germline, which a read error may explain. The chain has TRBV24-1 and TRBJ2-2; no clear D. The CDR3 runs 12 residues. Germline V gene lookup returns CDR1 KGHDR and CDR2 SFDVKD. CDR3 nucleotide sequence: TGTGCCACCAGAACTAACACCGGGCAGCTGTTTTTT. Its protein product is CATRTNTGQLFF.